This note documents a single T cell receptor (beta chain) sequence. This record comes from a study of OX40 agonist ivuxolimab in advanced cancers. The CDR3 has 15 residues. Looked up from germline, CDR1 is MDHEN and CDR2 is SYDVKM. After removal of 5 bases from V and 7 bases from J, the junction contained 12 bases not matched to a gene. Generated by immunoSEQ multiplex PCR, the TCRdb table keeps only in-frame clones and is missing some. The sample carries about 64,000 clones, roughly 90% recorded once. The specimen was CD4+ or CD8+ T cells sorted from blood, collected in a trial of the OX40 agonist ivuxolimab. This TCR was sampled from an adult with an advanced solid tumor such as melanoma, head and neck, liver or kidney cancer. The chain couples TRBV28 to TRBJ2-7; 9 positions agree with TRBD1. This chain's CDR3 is CASSAPGQGRLEQYF. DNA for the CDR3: TGTGCCAGCAGTGCACCGGGACAGGGTCGTTTGGAGCAGTACTTC.